This T cell receptor (beta chain) was sequenced for a study of T-cell reconstitution after alpha-beta-depleted transplantation in children. Researchers prepared the TCRbeta library using unique molecular identifiers, the study reports. TCRdb itself ran the PCR reads through MiXCR, one entry per CDR3 protein. The repertoire consists of around 87,000 distinct CDR3 sequences, with 7% to 10% occurring once and the leading ten covering over 6%. This clonotype came up many times. Germline CDR1 reads LNHNV; CDR2 reads YYDKDF (reference sequence). CDR3 length: 14 residues. The V gene lost 0 bases and the J gene lost 4 bases, with 9 bases spanning the gap.

The sequence was obtained from a human donor who donated a stem cell graft to a child with congenital amegakaryocytic thrombocytopenia. V gene TRBV15 combines with J gene TRBJ1-1; D gene unclear. The sample was PBMCs from the stem cell graft donor, taken from the stem cell graft. CDR3 sequence (DNA): TGTGCCACCAGCAGAGATCGGATGGGCACTGAAGCTTTCTTT. This translates into CATSRDRMGTEAFF.